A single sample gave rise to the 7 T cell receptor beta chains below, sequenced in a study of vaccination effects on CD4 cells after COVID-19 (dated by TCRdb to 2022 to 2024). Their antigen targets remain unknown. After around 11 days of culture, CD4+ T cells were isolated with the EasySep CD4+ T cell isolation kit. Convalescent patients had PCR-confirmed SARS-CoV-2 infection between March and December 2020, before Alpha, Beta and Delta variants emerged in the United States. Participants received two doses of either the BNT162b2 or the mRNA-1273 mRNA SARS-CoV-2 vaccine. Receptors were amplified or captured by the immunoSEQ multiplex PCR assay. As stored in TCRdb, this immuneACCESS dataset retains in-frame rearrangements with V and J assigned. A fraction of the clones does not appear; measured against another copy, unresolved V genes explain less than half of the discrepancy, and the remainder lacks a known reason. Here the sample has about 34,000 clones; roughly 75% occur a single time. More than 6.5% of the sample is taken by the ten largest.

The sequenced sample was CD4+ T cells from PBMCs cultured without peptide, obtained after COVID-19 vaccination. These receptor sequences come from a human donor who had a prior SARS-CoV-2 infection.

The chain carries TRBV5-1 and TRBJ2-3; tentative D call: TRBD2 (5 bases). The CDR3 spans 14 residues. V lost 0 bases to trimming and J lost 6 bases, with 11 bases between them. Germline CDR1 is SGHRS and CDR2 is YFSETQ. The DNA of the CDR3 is TGCGCCAGCAGCTTGGGGAGGCTTGACGATACGCAGTATTTT. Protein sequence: CASSLGRLDDTQYF.

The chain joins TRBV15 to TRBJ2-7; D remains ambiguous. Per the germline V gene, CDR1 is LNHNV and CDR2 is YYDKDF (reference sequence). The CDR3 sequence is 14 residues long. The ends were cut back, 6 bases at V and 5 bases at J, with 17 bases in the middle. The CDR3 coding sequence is TGTGCCACCAGTATAATGTCCGCTAGACACGAGCAGTACTTC. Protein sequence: CATSIMSARHEQYF.

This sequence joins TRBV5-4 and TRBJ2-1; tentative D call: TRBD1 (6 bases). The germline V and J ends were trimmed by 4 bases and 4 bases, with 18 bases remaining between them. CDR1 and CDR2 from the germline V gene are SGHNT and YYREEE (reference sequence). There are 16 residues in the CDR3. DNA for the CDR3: TGTGCCAGCAGCATGGGGGCCGCCCTAGATTACAATGAGCAGTTCTTC. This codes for CASSMGAALDYNEQFF.

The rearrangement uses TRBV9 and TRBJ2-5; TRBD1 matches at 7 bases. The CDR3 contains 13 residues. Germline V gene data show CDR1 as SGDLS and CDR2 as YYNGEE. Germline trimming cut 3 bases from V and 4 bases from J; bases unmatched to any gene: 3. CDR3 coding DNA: TGTGCCAGCAGCGACAGGGGTTCAGAGACCCAGTACTTC. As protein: CASSDRGSETQYF.

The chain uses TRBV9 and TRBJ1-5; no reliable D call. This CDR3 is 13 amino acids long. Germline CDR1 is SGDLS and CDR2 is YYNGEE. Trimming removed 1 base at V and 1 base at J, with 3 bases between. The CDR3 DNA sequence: TGTGCCAGCAGCGTACACAGCAATCAGCCCCAGCATTTT. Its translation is CASSVHSNQPQHF.

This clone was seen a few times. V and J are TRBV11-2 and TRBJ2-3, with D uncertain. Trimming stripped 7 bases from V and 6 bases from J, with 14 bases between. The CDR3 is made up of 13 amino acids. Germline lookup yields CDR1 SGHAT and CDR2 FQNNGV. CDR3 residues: CASNLGPSDTQYF. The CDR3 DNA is TGTGCCAGCAACCTCGGACCCAGCGATACGCAGTATTTT.

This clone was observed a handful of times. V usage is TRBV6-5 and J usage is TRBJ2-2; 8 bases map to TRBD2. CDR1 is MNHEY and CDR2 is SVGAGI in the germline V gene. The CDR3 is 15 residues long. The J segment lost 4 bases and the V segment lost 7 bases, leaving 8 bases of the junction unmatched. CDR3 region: CASMRREGGTGELFF. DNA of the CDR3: TGTGCCAGCATGAGACGGGAGGGTGGCACCGGGGAGCTGTTTTTT.